The clone carrying this T cell receptor beta chain occurred a few times. Its antigen is unknown. The CDR3 is 12 residues long. Germline V CDR1 and CDR2: SQVTM, ANQGSEA. V was shortened by 0 bases and J by 6 bases, with 8 bases between the two germline ends. This sample was taken from a study of identical twins. A universal primer site was created by template switching, with the cDNA bearing unique molecular identifiers. Using its own MiXCR run on the 5' RACE reads, TCRdb lists one record per CDR3 protein. This table holds about 240,000 distinct CDR3 sequences, roughly 10% found once. Study outcomes and limitations: Cross-sectional statistics underpinned the conclusions; the same donors were not followed. Twin pairs had excess sharing that was weaker in beta out-of-frame sequences.

Everyone who gave samples was a healthy Caucasian. The sequenced material came from memory T cells sorted from blood. The receptor comes from a man in his fifties or sixties in good health. The genes are TRBV29-1 and TRBJ1-1, with a possible D match to TRBD1 (6 bases). CDR3 in amino acids: CSVEDPGAEAFF. The CDR3, as DNA: TGCAGCGTTGAAGATCCAGGGGCTGAAGCTTTCTTT. Complete variable domain (other parts from reference TRBV29-1 and TRBJ1-1): SAVISQKPSRDICQRGTSLTIQCQVDSQVTMMFWYRQQPGQSLTLIATANQGSEATYESGFVIDKFPISRPNLTFSTLTVSNMSPEDSSIYLCSVEDPGAEAFFGQGTRLTVV.